Sequencing of this T cell receptor beta chain was carried out in a study of blood T cell repertoires in COVID-19. The CDR3 is 15 residues long. V shed 1 base and J 5 bases; nucleotides not matched to a gene: 7. Germline CDR1 is GTSNPN and CDR2 is SVGIG (reference sequence). Participants spanned ages about 18 to 100 years and resided in roughly 26 US areas. Participant-given clinical history determined each cohort assignment. Exposed study participants had met a COVID-19 case within 2 weeks before entry. Authors' methods: Amplification of reference gene primers provided the estimated nucleated cell counts. Sequencing used immunoSEQ multiplex PCR; TCRdb keeps in-frame clones, though not all of them. V and J calls and clone size are given by that table; D and trimming were obtained from the DNA. The sample contains 120,000 to 150,000 clones, less than 85% of which appear only once.

The rearrangement links TRBV30 to TRBJ2-7, with TRBD1 matching 11 bases. Sequencing was carried out using PBMCs or T cells enriched from blood (not recorded which). This sequence originates from a woman between 18 and 29 years old who had been exposed to COVID-19. CDR3 coding DNA: TGTGCCTGGAGTGCCCTGGGACAGGGGGTCAACGAGCAGTACTTC. Translating it yields CAWSALGQGVNEQYF.